The present T cell receptor beta chain was sequenced within a study of control samples from healthy donors and cancer patients (TCRdb year 2020). Library prep was done by the immunoSEQ multiplex PCR assay. The source is immuneACCESS, and TCRdb retained only in-frame sequences with V and J called. Part of the clones is not carried over; for the studies checked, unresolved V genes explain less than half of this, and the remainder is unexplained. This sample comprises about 120,000 clones, approximately 90% of them detected only once. The ten largest clonotypes hold roughly 12% of the sample. From the cysteine through the phenylalanine, the CDR3 covers 16 amino acids. CDR3 DNA is the only sequence kept; it has 48 bases, read in frame from the first base. A note on this clone: Its antigen is currently not known. No base-level quality is on record; no much larger clone is a single base apart.

Recombination connected TRBV21-1 to TRBJ1-4; TRBD1, the D gene given by the table, was not confirmed from the DNA. TRBV21-1 corresponds to a pseudogene. The sequence derives from a man younger than 45 in good health. Input material: blood. Read as DNA, the sequence is TGTGCCAGCAGCAAAATAGACAGGGGGCGCGATGAAAAACTGTTTTTT. It is translated as CASSKIDRGRDEKLFF.